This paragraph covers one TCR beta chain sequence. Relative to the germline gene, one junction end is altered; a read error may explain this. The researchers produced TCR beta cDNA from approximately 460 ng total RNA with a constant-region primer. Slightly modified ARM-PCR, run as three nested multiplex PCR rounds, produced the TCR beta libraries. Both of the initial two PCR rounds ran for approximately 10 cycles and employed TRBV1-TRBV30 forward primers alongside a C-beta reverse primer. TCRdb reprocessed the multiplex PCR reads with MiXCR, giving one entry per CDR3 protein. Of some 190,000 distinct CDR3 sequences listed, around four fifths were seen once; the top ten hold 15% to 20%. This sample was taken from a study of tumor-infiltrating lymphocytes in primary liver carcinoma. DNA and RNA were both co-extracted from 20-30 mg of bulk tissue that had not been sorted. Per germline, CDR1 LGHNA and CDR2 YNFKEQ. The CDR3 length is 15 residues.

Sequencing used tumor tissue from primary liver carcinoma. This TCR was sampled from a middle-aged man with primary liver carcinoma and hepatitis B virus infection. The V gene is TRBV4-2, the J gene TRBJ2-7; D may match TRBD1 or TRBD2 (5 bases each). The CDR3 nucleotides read TGTGCCAACAGCCAAGGTAAGGGGAGCGGTTACGAGCAGTACTTC. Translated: CANSQGKGSGYEQYF.